The entry that follows covers one TCR beta chain sequence. These data come from a study of early stage breast cancer tumors. In the study overall: Of some 17 invasive breast tumors, about a dozen were hormone receptor-positive, HER2-negative.

This CDR3 is 15 amino acids long. Germline assignment: CDR1 SNHLY and CDR2 FYNNEI. The V and J ends lost 4 bases and 7 bases, in that order; junction bases with no gene match: 10. TCRdb's table, derived via immunoSEQ multiplex PCR, lists solely in-frame clones and lacks some. The sample comprises approximately 17,000 clones, around four fifths of which are singletons, and less than 2% rests with the top ten. The clonotype was recovered from an older person with breast cancer. V gene TRBV2 combines with J gene TRBJ2-5; TRBD2 matches at 9 bases. The specimen sequenced was blood. This CDR3 is CASSVIAGARGTQYF. CDR3 nucleotide sequence: TGTGCCAGCAGTGTAATAGCGGGGGCTCGGGGGACCCAGTACTTC.